One sample yielded the 30 T cell receptor beta chains listed below, sequenced in a study of CD8 T cells in Susac syndrome. After extraction with the RNeasy kit, roughly 0.45 to 1 ug of the RNA was reverse transcribed using random hexamers. Using its own MiXCR run on the immunoSEQ multiplex PCR reads, TCRdb lists one record per CDR3 protein. Among 300,000 or so distinct CDR3 sequences listed, around 92% were seen once. Source material: CD4+ T cells from PBMCs. The receptors stem from a human donor with multiple sclerosis.

J is TRBJ2-1 and V is TRBV30; tentatively, D is TRBD1 (5 bases). Germline values: CDR1 GTSNPN, CDR2 SVGIG (reference sequence). The CDR3 is 16 residues long. With 0 bases removed from V and 4 bases from J, the gap between germline ends came to 16 bases. CDR3 DNA: TGTGCCTGGAGTGTACTTAGGGGTACCAGATACAATGAGCAGTTCTTC. Translated: CAWSVLRGTRYNEQFF.

The chain couples TRBV5-6 to TRBJ2-1, with TRBD2 matching over 8 bases. The germline V gene has CDR1 SGHDT and CDR2 YYEEEE. This CDR3 spans 18 amino acids. After removal of 3 bases from V and 5 bases from J, the junction contained 16 bases not matched to a gene. The CDR3 region has the DNA TGTGCCAGCAGCTCCCTGAGGAGCGGGAGTTGGAAAAACAATGAGCAGTTCTTC. Residues: CASSSLRSGSWKNNEQFF.

V and J are TRBV7-9 and TRBJ1-2, with D uncertain. The length of the CDR3 is 14 residues. The V end was cut by 2 bases, the J end by 1 base, with 8 bases between. CDR1 is SEHNR and CDR2 is FQNEAQ in the germline V gene (reference sequence). In nucleotides, the CDR3 is TGTGCCAGCAGCTTAAACGGAAATAACTATGGCTACACCTTC. Residues: CASSLNGNNYGYTF.

The chain is built from TRBV20-1 and TRBJ1-2; D perhaps matches TRBD1 (6 bases). Looked up from germline, CDR1 is DFQATT and CDR2 is SNEGSKA (reference sequence). This CDR3 spans 13 amino acids. The DNA of the CDR3 is TGCAGCGTCGGGGGGGGCGCGGACTATGGCTACACCTTC. Translated: CSVGGGADYGYTF.

J is TRBJ1-2 and V is TRBV5-1; 7 bases are a match to TRBD1. The CDR3 covers 16 residues. Looked up from germline, CDR1 is SGHRS and CDR2 is YFSETQ. With V trimmed by 0 bases and J by 6 bases, 11 bases remained unmatched. The CDR3 reads CASSLAVGGQEDGYTF. Written as DNA, the CDR3 is TGCGCCAGCAGCTTGGCCGTCGGAGGACAGGAGGATGGCTACACCTTC. The whole variable domain, filled in from reference TRBV5-1 and TRBJ1-2, reads KAGVTQTPRYLIKTRGQQVTLSCSPISGHRSVSWYQQTPGQGLQFLFEYFSETQRNKGNFPGRFSGRQFSNSRSEMNVSTLELGDSALYLCASSLAVGGQEDGYTFGSGTRLTVV.

The chain combines TRBV2 with TRBJ2-7, with 9 bases matching TRBD1. The CDR3 runs to 13 residues. Germline V gene data show CDR1 as SNHLY and CDR2 as FYNNEI. Trimming took 7 bases from V and 5 from J; bases not matched to a gene: 6. CDR3 protein: CASILDRGDEQYF. The CDR3 bases are TGTGCCAGCATTCTGGACAGGGGTGACGAGCAGTACTTC.

The rearrangement links TRBV29-1 to TRBJ2-6; 7 bases agree with TRBD1. CDR3 length equals 15 residues. With V trimmed by 6 bases and J by 0 bases, 5 bases remained unmatched. The germline gives CDR1 SQVTM, CDR2 ANQGSEA. The CDR3 DNA reads as TGCAGCGTGATAGACAGGGTCTCTGGGGCCAACGTCCTGACTTTC. It encodes CSVIDRVSGANVLTF.

The V gene is TRBV12-3 or TRBV12-4, the J gene TRBJ1-1; no reliable D call. V dropped 0 bases and J dropped 2 bases, with 10 bases sitting between them. The CDR3 has 15 amino acids. The CDR3 nucleotides read TGTGCCAGCAGTTTAGCCCTCCCGGGTAACACTGAAGCTTTCTTT. Translated, it gives CASSLALPGNTEAFF.

The CDR3 DNA is TGTGCCAGCAGCTCTTCCGGGACTAGCGGATACACAGATACGCAGTATTTT. This encodes CASSSSGTSGYTDTQYF. The chain couples TRBV5-4 to TRBJ2-3; TRBD2 matches at 11 bases. V was pared by 3 bases and J by 2 bases, with 8 bases of the junction left unmatched. Germline V gene data show CDR1 as SGHNT and CDR2 as YYREEE (reference sequence). This CDR3 has 17 residues.

This clonotype was seen only once. The chain carries TRBV4-3 and TRBJ2-3; 7 positions agree with TRBD2. CDR3 length: 13 amino acids. V was pared by 1 base and J by 12 bases, with 7 bases of the junction left unmatched. Germline values: CDR1 LGHNA, CDR2 YSLEER. CDR3 nucleotides: TGCGCCAGCAGCCAAGGTAGCGGGTTGGCTCAGTATTTT. It encodes CASSQGSGLAQYF.

The gene calls are TRBV11-3 and TRBJ1-2; possible D gene TRBD1, 6 bases. V was cut by 6 bases and J by 1 base, with 9 bases left in between. The CDR3 is 13 amino acids. Germline V gene sequence: CDR1 SGHNT, CDR2 YENEEA. The CDR3 loop is CASRRTDNYGYTF. CDR3 nucleotides: TGTGCCAGCAGACGGACAGATAACTATGGCTACACCTTC.

The rearrangement joins TRBV6-1 to TRBJ2-3, with D possibly being TRBD2 (5 bases). The CDR3 totals 13 residues. Germline V lookup: CDR1 MNHNS, CDR2 SASEGT. Trimming stripped 6 bases from V and 1 base from J, with 8 bases between. The CDR3 DNA reads TGTGCCAGCAGATATAGCGGCACAGATACGCAGTATTTT. It specifies CASRYSGTDTQYF.

The V call is TRBV30, the J call TRBJ1-1, with TRBD1 matching over 7 bases. The trim removed 2 bases at V and 4 bases at J, leaving 4 bases unmatched. Germline CDR1 is GTSNPN and CDR2 is SVGIG (reference sequence). The length of the CDR3 is 13 residues. The CDR3 reads CAWSWDSRTEAFF. The CDR3 DNA reads TGTGCCTGGAGTTGGGACAGCCGCACTGAAGCTTTCTTT.

The chain joins TRBV20-1 to TRBJ2-7; 8 positions agree with TRBD2. Looked up from germline, CDR1 is DFQATT and CDR2 is SNEGSKA (reference sequence). There are 17 residues in the CDR3. V lost 1 base to trimming and J lost 3 bases; unmatched junction nucleotides: 14. The CDR3 loop reads CSARARGGYWGGYEQYF. DNA of the CDR3: TGCAGTGCTAGAGCCCGCGGGGGGTACTGGGGAGGCTACGAGCAGTACTTC.

The chain links TRBV25-1 to TRBJ2-1; D may correspond to TRBD1 or TRBD2 (5 bases each). V gave up 7 bases and J gave up 6 bases, with 10 bases separating them. Germline CDR1 reads MGHDK; CDR2 reads SYGVNS. The CDR3 is made up of 12 amino acids. The chain's CDR3 is CASTAGTNEQFF. CDR3 nucleotides: TGTGCCAGCACGGCCGGGACCAATGAGCAGTTCTTC.

The chain links TRBV12-3 or TRBV12-4 to TRBJ1-5; D call uncertain. Trimming took 2 bases from V and 5 from J, leaving 10 bases between them. This CDR3 has 14 residues. The CDR3 protein is CASSLTGFDQPQHF. In nucleotides, the CDR3 is TGTGCCAGCAGTTTAACGGGTTTCGATCAGCCCCAGCATTTT.

CDR3: CAWKFKGFTDTQYF. In nucleotides, the CDR3 is TGTGCCTGGAAATTCAAGGGCTTCACAGATACGCAGTATTTT. The chain couples TRBV30 to TRBJ2-3; D ambiguous. The germline V and J ends were trimmed by 4 bases and 2 bases, with 13 bases remaining between them. The CDR3 loop spans 14 amino acids. The germline V gene has CDR1 GTSNPN and CDR2 SVGIG (reference sequence).

The chain joins TRBV6-5 to TRBJ1-2; tentatively, D is TRBD1 (5 bases). V was trimmed by 0 bases and J by 4 bases, leaving 18 bases between them. Germline CDR1 is MNHEY and CDR2 is SVGAGI. The CDR3 covers 17 residues. CDR3 coding DNA: TGTGCCAGCAGTTACTCTTGGCAGGGCAGCATTTCCTATGGCTACACCTTC. Translated, it gives CASSYSWQGSISYGYTF.

This chain uses TRBV6-2 or TRBV6-3 with TRBJ1-5; 10 nucleotides agree with TRBD1. Trimming cost V 4 bases and J 4 bases; bases outside gene matches: 7. Per the germline V gene, CDR1 is MNHEY and CDR2 is SVGEGT. The CDR3 runs 16 residues. The CDR3, as DNA: TGTGCCAGCAGTTCTTCTGGGACAGGGGTAAATCAGCCCCAGCATTTT. It codes for CASSSSGTGVNQPQHF.

CDR3 in amino acids: CASRPAGQGDHEQYF. CDR3 DNA sequence: TGTGCCAGCAGGCCCGCGGGACAGGGCGACCACGAGCAGTACTTC. The chain is built from TRBV25-1 and TRBJ2-7; 9 bases fit TRBD1. This CDR3 contains 15 residues. Germline-derived CDR1 and CDR2 are MGHDK and SYGVNS. V trimming: 6 bases; J trimming: 5 bases; junction bases outside the gene matches: 11.

The chain couples TRBV12-3 or TRBV12-4 to TRBJ2-3; TRBD2 might be the D (6 bases). Trimming left V 5 bases short and J 0 bases short, with 24 bases between. The CDR3 is made up of 19 amino acids. This chain's CDR3 is CASSVYRGKIATSTDTQYF. The CDR3 nucleotides are TGTGCCAGCAGTGTTTACCGGGGGAAAATAGCGACTAGCACAGATACGCAGTATTTT.

The chain is built from TRBV4-2 and TRBJ2-5; 9 nucleotides match TRBD2. The V gene end was trimmed by 2 bases and the J gene end by 4 bases; junction bases not matched to a gene: 5. The CDR3 is made up of 15 amino acids. In germline, CDR1 is LGHNA, CDR2 YNFKEQ. The CDR3 DNA follows: TGTGCCAGCAGCCAAAAGTTAGCGGGAGTAGAGACCCAGTACTTC. Amino acid sequence: CASSQKLAGVETQYF.

The V and J genes are TRBV6-5 and TRBJ2-7; TRBD2 is a possible D gene (6 bases). V was shortened by 0 bases and J by 3 bases, with 21 bases between the two germline ends. CDR1 MNHEY and CDR2 SVGAGI come from the germline V gene. The CDR3 extends over 18 amino acids. CDR3 DNA sequence: TGTGCCAGCAGTTACTCTATCGGGGACCCCGGGAGCGACTACGAGCAGTACTTC. Amino acids: CASSYSIGDPGSDYEQYF.

The chain links TRBV5-1 to TRBJ2-1; TRBD2 matches at 16 bases. Germline CDR1 reads SGHRS; CDR2 reads YFSETQ. The trim removed 0 bases at V and 13 bases at J, leaving 10 bases unmatched. This CDR3 spans 17 amino acids. The CDR3 is CASSLAGGLAGGRGQFF. DNA of the CDR3: TGCGCCAGCAGCTTGGCCGGGGGACTAGCGGGAGGGCGGGGTCAGTTCTTC.

This clonotype was observed a single time. V is TRBV7-2 and J is TRBJ2-4; no definite D call. V lost 5 bases, J lost 10 bases, and 9 bases lay in between. There are 11 residues in the CDR3. Germline values: CDR1 SGHTA, CDR2 FQGNSA. The CDR3 sequence is CASSAMGIQYF. DNA of the CDR3: TGTGCCAGCAGCGCCATGGGGATTCAGTACTTC.

The rearrangement joins TRBV9 to TRBJ1-4, with 11 bases that match TRBD1. The germline gives CDR1 SGDLS, CDR2 YYNGEE. CDR3 size: 15 residues. The V segment lost 4 bases and the J segment 5 bases; nucleotides outside the gene matches: 4. Written as DNA, the CDR3 is TGTGCCAGCAGCCTTCGGGACAGGGGGAATGAAAAACTGTTTTTT. This codes for CASSLRDRGNEKLFF.

The chain employs TRBV7-2 and TRBJ1-1; 9 nucleotides match TRBD1. CDR3 length: 17 amino acids. The V gene end was trimmed by 3 bases and the J gene end by 1 base; junction bases not matched to a gene: 9. Germline V gives CDR1 SGHTA, CDR2 FQGNSA. CDR3 sequence: CASSFRYRGLRNTEAFF. In DNA, the CDR3 is TGTGCCAGCAGCTTTAGGTACAGGGGGCTAAGGAACACTGAAGCTTTCTTT.

The J gene is TRBJ2-3, the V gene TRBV29-1, with D perhaps matching TRBD2 (5 bases). Per the germline V gene, CDR1 is SQVTM and CDR2 is ANQGSEA. CDR3 length: 14 residues. V was clipped by 7 bases and J by 6 bases, with 20 bases between them. CDR3 region: CSAANGSGLDTQYF. The CDR3 nucleotides read TGCAGCGCGGCGAACGGAAGCGGCTTGGATACGCAGTATTTT.

This sequence joins TRBV5-1 and TRBJ2-1, with 11 bases fitting TRBD2. The germline V gene encodes CDR1 SGHRS and CDR2 YFSETQ. Losses at the gene ends were 5 bases for V and 6 bases for J; bases not matched to a gene: 7. The CDR3 covers 15 residues. CDR3 sequence: CASRVAGGQSNEQFF. CDR3 bases: TGCGCCAGCAGGGTAGCGGGAGGGCAAAGCAATGAGCAGTTCTTC.

V is TRBV19 and J is TRBJ1-2; 8 nucleotides align to TRBD1. The junction had 17 bases not matched to a gene; V was cut back by 5 bases and J by 6 bases. Germline V CDR1 and CDR2: LNHDA, SQIVND (reference sequence). This CDR3 has 17 amino acids. CDR3 amino acids: CASSPSPGGAGLNGYTF. CDR3 in DNA: TGTGCCAGTAGTCCCTCACCAGGGGGCGCAGGTCTTAATGGCTACACCTTC.